This entry lists 17 T cell receptor beta chains sequenced from one sample in a study of T cells in narcolepsy. Clones were sequenced by immunoSEQ multiplex PCR, and TCRdb holds only the in-frame ones, with some missing. Of more than 20,000 clones listed, 92% are singletons. The sample comprised CD45RA- memory CD4+ T cells from PBMCs. Receptor source: a human donor with narcolepsy.

For this clone: An end of the junction differs from the germline gene, which may be a read error. The genes are TRBV19 and TRBJ2-1; 7 bases are a match to TRBD2. This CDR3 has 15 residues. Germline V lookup: CDR1 LNHDA, CDR2 SQIVND (reference sequence). Written as DNA, the CDR3 is TGTGGCAGTAATTCGAATGCGGGGGTCGGGAATGAGCAGTTCTTC. Amino acid sequence: CGSNSNAGVGNEQFF.

This clone was picked up one time. This rearrangement joins TRBV30 to TRBJ1-5; 8 bases match TRBD1. The CDR3 has 15 residues. Germline CDR1 and CDR2: GTSNPN and SVGIG (reference sequence). V gave up 0 bases and J gave up 6 bases; unmatched junction bases: 7. CDR3 in DNA: TGTGCCTGGAGTGTTGAAACAGGGGGTTTTCAGCCCCAGCATTTT. It translates to CAWSVETGGFQPQHF.

The rearrangement links TRBV13 to TRBJ1-2; D unclear. The CDR3 is 12 amino acids. Germline CDR1 and CDR2: PRHDT and FYEKMQ (reference sequence). Trimming cost V 0 bases and J 6 bases, with 5 bases left between them. CDR3 sequence reads: CASSLGGNGYTF. CDR3 nucleotides: TGTGCCAGCAGCTTAGGCGGGAATGGCTACACCTTC.

This clone has only a few counts. DNA of the CDR3: TGTGCCAGCAGTTTAGACACCTACTACGAGCAGTACTTC. It codes for CASSLDTYYEQYF. The rearrangement links TRBV28 to TRBJ2-7; D uncertain. This CDR3 spans 13 amino acids. V lost 2 bases to trimming and J lost 3 bases, with 8 bases between them. CDR1 MDHEN and CDR2 SYDVKM come from the germline V gene.

The V gene is TRBV14, the J gene TRBJ2-2; D might be TRBD2 (7 bases). Trimming took 3 bases from V and 5 from J, leaving 19 bases between them. This CDR3 spans 17 amino acids. Germline V gene sequence: CDR1 SGHDN, CDR2 FVKESK. The CDR3 sequence is CASSHVEGRGGTGELFF. The CDR3 bases are TGTGCCAGCAGCCATGTTGAAGGCAGGGGAGGGACCGGGGAGCTGTTTTTT.

This rearrangement joins TRBV2 to TRBJ2-7; D might be TRBD2 (6 bases). Per germline, CDR1 SNHLY and CDR2 FYNNEI. V lost 3 bases and J 5 bases, leaving 23 bases between the germline ends. The CDR3 loop spans 17 amino acids. This chain's CDR3 is CASSEWGDPTTFNEQYF. The CDR3 DNA reads TGTGCCAGCAGTGAGTGGGGGGATCCCACTACCTTTAACGAGCAGTACTTC.

V usage is TRBV18 and J usage is TRBJ1-2; possible D gene TRBD1, 6 bases. Trimming took 6 bases from V and 3 from J, leaving 11 bases between them. Germline CDR1 KGHSH, CDR2 LQKENI. The CDR3 is 13 residues long. CDR3 DNA: TGTGCCAGCTCGGGGGGCGCGGACTATGGCTACACCTTC. Translating gives CASSGGADYGYTF.

The chain recombines TRBV7-9 with TRBJ1-2; D gene ambiguous. Germline V lookup: CDR1 SEHNR, CDR2 FQNEAQ (reference sequence). The V gene lost 4 bases and the J gene lost 5 bases, with 11 bases spanning the gap. This CDR3 region has 13 residues. The DNA of the CDR3 is TGTGCCAGCAGCTCCGGGAGCTATTATGGCTACACCTTC. Amino acid sequence: CASSSGSYYGYTF.

This chain links TRBV5-1 with TRBJ1-1; D gene ambiguous. Trimming shortened V by 4 bases and J by 0 bases, and 13 bases separated the two germline ends. The CDR3 extends over 15 amino acids. From germline, CDR1 is SGHRS and CDR2 YFSETQ. The CDR3 bases are TGCGCCAGCAGCCCCGCCGGGCACATGAACACTGAAGCTTTCTTT. Its protein is CASSPAGHMNTEAFF.

This clone appeared a few times. V and J are TRBV29-1 and TRBJ2-5, with D perhaps assigned TRBD1 or TRBD2 (5 bases each). The CDR3 contains 14 residues. Per germline, CDR1 SQVTM and CDR2 ANQGSEA. The V gene lost 5 bases and the J gene lost 2 bases, with 15 bases spanning the gap. CDR3 nucleotide sequence: TGCAGCGTTCGAGAGGGGAACTCGCAAGAGACCCAGTACTTC. Translating it yields CSVREGNSQETQYF. The full variable domain, with the rest looked up from reference TRBV29-1 and TRBJ2-5, is SAVISQKPSRDICQRGTSLTIQCQVDSQVTMMFWYRQQPGQSLTLIATANQGSEATYESGFVIDKFPISRPNLTFSTLTVSNMSPEDSSIYLCSVREGNSQETQYFGPGTRLLVL.

The chain uses TRBV5-1 and TRBJ2-2; 11 nucleotides agree with TRBD1. Germline CDR1 is SGHRS and CDR2 is YFSETQ. The V and J ends lost 5 bases and 6 bases, in that order; junction bases with no gene match: 6. The CDR3 consists of 15 residues. CDR3 residues: CASRTGTGGPGELFF. CDR3 nucleotide sequence: TGCGCCAGCAGGACCGGGACAGGGGGACCCGGGGAGCTGTTTTTT.

This chain connects TRBV5-8 to TRBJ1-4; 8 bases agree with TRBD1. J gave up 13 bases and V 2 bases, and 13 bases lay outside the gene matches. This CDR3 has 15 residues. Germline V gene data show CDR1 as SGHTS and CDR2 as YDEGEE. The chain's CDR3 is CASSLPGTGPEVLFF. CDR3 coding DNA: TGTGCCAGCAGCTTACCCGGGACAGGTCCGGAGGTACTGTTTTTT.

CDR3 DNA sequence: TGTGCCAGCAGCTTAACTAAGCGGGGAGGGGGCGTCACCGGGGAGCTGTTTTTT. It codes for CASSLTKRGGGVTGELFF. The chain combines TRBV11-1 with TRBJ2-2; D may be TRBD1 or TRBD2 (7 bases each). This CDR3 is built from 18 residues. V dropped 2 bases and J dropped 4 bases, with 20 bases sitting between them. Germline V gene sequence: CDR1 SGHAT, CDR2 FQDESV (reference sequence).

The CDR3, as DNA: TGTGCCAGCAGTGGACAGGGGGTTGGCACCGGGGAGCTGTTTTTT. Its translation: CASSGQGVGTGELFF. V gene TRBV6-6 combines with J gene TRBJ2-2; 10 bases agree with TRBD1. The CDR3 has 15 amino acids. CDR1 and CDR2 (germline): MNHNY, SVGAGI (reference sequence). The V and J ends lost 5 bases and 4 bases, in that order; junction bases with no gene match: 4.

The chain recombines TRBV7-2 with TRBJ1-1; perhaps TRBD1 as D (5 bases). Trimming took 3 bases from V and 1 from J, leaving 6 bases between them. Germline values: CDR1 SGHTA, CDR2 FQGNSA. The CDR3 length is 13 residues. CDR3: CASSFQGNTEAFF. The CDR3 DNA is TGTGCCAGCAGCTTCCAGGGGAACACTGAAGCTTTCTTT.

This clone was detected only a few times. This chain connects TRBV7-2 to TRBJ1-2; no clear D gene. CDR3 length equals 14 residues. V was shortened by 2 bases and J by 2 bases, with 9 bases between the two germline ends. Germline V gene lookup returns CDR1 SGHTA and CDR2 FQGNSA. The CDR3 bases are TGTGCCAGCAGCTTACGGAGGGAGAACTATGGCTACACCTTC. Translating it yields CASSLRRENYGYTF.

This clone has only one observation. This chain connects TRBV27 to TRBJ2-5; D not resolved. Trimming took 4 bases from V and 2 from J, leaving 8 bases between them. Germline CDR1 and CDR2: MNHEY and SMNVEV (reference sequence). The CDR3 consists of 13 residues. For the CDR3, the DNA is TGTGCCAGCAGTTGGGCTAGACAAGAGACCCAGTACTTC. Translation: CASSWARQETQYF.